This T cell receptor (beta chain) was identified in a study of T cells in Graves' hyperthyroidism and ophthalmopathy. This clonotype was counted only a few times. The antigen is undetermined. Germline V CDR1 and CDR2: SGHTA, FQGTGA. V was pared by 4 bases and J by 1 base, with 4 bases between. This CDR3 is 12 amino acids long. The source material, RNA transcripts, was used to amplify TCR beta CDR3 regions. The HTBI set primed first-round TCR CDR3 RT-PCR. TCRdb reanalysed the multiplex PCR reads using MiXCR and keeps one entry per CDR3 protein. The sample gives a few hundred thousand distinct CDR3 sequences, 14% to 15% of which show up once; approximately 32% is in the top ten. Findings and caveats of the study: Model-based prediction identified ophthalmopathy a median around 6.5 months prior to its onset. Most clonotypes that expanded in the thyroid above 0.001 also showed up in blood.

Sequencing was done on a sample of blood. The genes are TRBV7-3 and TRBJ1-1; no clear D gene. The receptor was isolated from a woman in her twenties or thirties with Graves' hyperthyroidism. The CDR3 region is CASSSWNTEAFF. The CDR3 DNA sequence: TGTGCCAGCAGCTCATGGAACACTGAAGCTTTCTTT.